This T cell receptor (beta chain) was obtained from a study of blood T cell repertoires in COVID-19. CDR3 size: 12 residues. Germline-derived CDR1 and CDR2 are LNHDA and SQIVND (reference sequence). Trimming left V 5 bases short and J 8 bases short, with 12 bases between. Sequenced by immunoSEQ multiplex PCR; TCRdb stores in-frame clones only, minus some. The table lists roughly 300,000 clones, roughly 91% of them singletons. The receptor's source is a woman in her 40s with acute COVID-19. The J gene is TRBJ1-2, the V gene TRBV19; weak D call: TRBD1 (6 bases). The sequencing input was PBMCs or T cells enriched from blood (not recorded which). CDR3 region: CASSPQGYGYTF. Written as DNA, the CDR3 is TGTGCCAGTAGTCCCCAGGGGTACGGCTACACCTTC.